The source of this T cell receptor beta chain is a study of neurological immune-mediated disorders. cDNA synthesis was performed by 5'RACE with 10-nucleotide random UMIs. TCRdb redid the calling of the 5' RACE reads with MiXCR, one entry per CDR3 protein. The table includes roughly 50,000 distinct CDR3 sequences, approximately 15% detected once. This clonotype was picked up many times. The CDR3 sequence is 11 residues long. The V and J ends lost 7 bases and 4 bases respectively, with 10 bases between them. Germline CDR1 is SQVTM and CDR2 is ANQGSEA. The sample comprised PBMCs. The J gene is TRBJ1-2, the V gene TRBV29-1, with D possibly being TRBD1 (6 bases). This TCR came from a man in his sixties in good health. The CDR3 sequence is CSDGGLYGYTF. As DNA, the CDR3 is TGCAGCGATGGGGGGCTCTATGGCTACACCTTC.